These 6 T cell receptor beta chains originate from one sample sequenced in a study of CD8 T cells in ankylosing spondylitis. From the 5' RACE reads, TCRdb called clonotypes with MiXCR, one entry per CDR3 protein. The sample carries 150,000 to 200,000 distinct CDR3 sequences, 18% recorded once. The sample consisted of blood, either unsorted or a sorted T cell fraction (not recorded which). The receptors here all came from a male donor with ankylosing spondylitis or in good health (not recorded which).

The rearrangement uses TRBV28 and TRBJ1-3; D is unclear. This CDR3 region has 15 residues. V gave up 1 base and J gave up 0 bases, with 7 bases separating them. The germline gives CDR1 MDHEN, CDR2 SYDVKM. Here the CDR3 DNA reads TGTGCCAGCAGTTTATATACAGTCTCTGGAAACACCATATATTTT. This gives the protein CASSLYTVSGNTIYF.

This clonotype was seen at least ten times. The chain links TRBV7-8 to TRBJ2-5; D uncertain. V dropped 1 base and J dropped 6 bases, with 9 bases sitting between them. Germline lookup yields CDR1 SGHVS and CDR2 FQNEAQ. This CDR3 is built from 13 residues. The CDR3 sequence: CASSLESGKTQYF. CDR3 nucleotide sequence: TGTGCCAGCAGCTTAGAGTCAGGCAAGACCCAGTACTTC.

A few counts support this clonotype. CDR3 bases: TGCAGCGTTGTGCCCAGCACTGAAGCTTTCTTT. Its protein is CSVVPSTEAFF. The J gene is TRBJ1-1, the V gene TRBV29-1, with D hard to call. Trimming left V 4 bases short and J 4 bases short, with 7 bases between. CDR1 SQVTM and CDR2 ANQGSEA come from the germline V gene. The CDR3 length is 11 residues.

This chain joins TRBV7-2 and TRBJ2-5, with unresolved D. CDR3 length: 13 residues. The germline CDR1 and CDR2 sequences are SGHTA and FQGNSA. The V end lost 2 bases, the J end lost 2 bases, and 6 bases lay between the germline ends. The CDR3 reads CASSLRNQETQYF. The CDR3 nucleotides are TGTGCCAGCAGCTTACGTAATCAAGAGACCCAGTACTTC.

This clonotype was recorded at least ten times. This chain uses TRBV4-1 with TRBJ2-2, with D possibly TRBD2 on 5 matching bases. This CDR3 is 17 amino acids long. V was trimmed by 0 bases and J by 5 bases, leaving 16 bases between them. CDR1 is MGHRA and CDR2 is YSYEKL in the germline V gene. CDR3 residues: CASSQDRSGRGTGELFF. DNA for the CDR3: TGCGCCAGCAGCCAAGATAGGAGCGGTCGGGGAACCGGGGAGCTGTTTTTT.

Many counts were recorded for this clonotype. The chain links TRBV29-1 to TRBJ2-1; 14 bases map to TRBD2. Germline V gene lookup returns CDR1 SQVTM and CDR2 ANQGSEA. V lost 6 bases, J lost 9 bases, and 4 bases stayed unmatched. The CDR3 consists of 13 residues. The CDR3 sequence: CSVGLAGGTEQFF. In nucleotides, the CDR3 is TGCAGCGTCGGACTAGCGGGAGGCACTGAGCAGTTCTTC.